The 24 T cell receptor beta chains below were found in one sample sequenced in a study of shared T cell receptors in the human thymus. The protocol was immunoSEQ multiplex PCR, while the TCRdb copy is restricted to in-frame clones and leaves out a portion. The sample gives hundreds of thousands of clones, approximately 89% of which show up once; 0.0094% is in the top ten. These sequences were also reported in another study, on human thymus T cells.

Sequencing used thymocytes. The receptors stem from a boy under two years old with a congenital heart defect.

The V and J genes are TRBV29-1 and TRBJ2-2, with TRBD2 matching 10 bases. With 5 bases clipped from V and 4 bases from J, the junction kept 4 bases outside the gene matches. Germline V gene sequence: CDR1 SQVTM, CDR2 ANQGSEA. This CDR3 contains 14 residues. Here the CDR3 DNA reads TGCAGCGTTCGGGTAGCGGGGGGCACCGGGGAGCTGTTTTTT. Translating it yields CSVRVAGGTGELFF.

The chain links TRBV15 to TRBJ2-2; 10 nucleotides align to TRBD2. Per germline, CDR1 LNHNV and CDR2 YYDKDF (reference sequence). The length of the CDR3 is 17 residues. The V and J ends lost 0 bases and 3 bases, in that order; junction bases with no gene match: 4. The CDR3 nucleotides are TGTGCCACCAGCAGAGATGGGACTAGCGAGTACACCGGGGAGCTGTTTTTT. Amino acids: CATSRDGTSEYTGELFF.

This chain links TRBV30 with TRBJ2-1; D perhaps matches TRBD2 (5 bases). Germline CDR1 and CDR2: GTSNPN and SVGIG (reference sequence). V was clipped by 3 bases and J by 0 bases, with 9 bases between them. The CDR3 runs to 14 residues. The CDR3 nucleotides are TGTGCCTGGAGGTACGGAGGCTCCTACAATGAGCAGTTCTTC. Translated, it gives CAWRYGGSYNEQFF.

The chain has TRBV27 and TRBJ1-6; D remains unclear. The CDR3 contains 12 residues. V was clipped by 6 bases and J by 7 bases, with 7 bases between them. Germline CDR1 reads MNHEY; CDR2 reads SMNVEV (reference sequence). CDR3 residues: CASRYSNSPLHF. As DNA, the CDR3 is TGTGCCAGCAGATACAGCAATTCACCCCTCCACTTT.

Only a few counts were recorded for this clone. The chain joins TRBV6-5 to TRBJ2-1; 7 bases map to TRBD2. Germline V gene sequence: CDR1 MNHEY, CDR2 SVGAGI. V shed 4 bases and J 8 bases; nucleotides not matched to a gene: 8. The length of the CDR3 is 14 residues. The CDR3 DNA reads as TGTGCCAGCAGTTCAGGGACGACTAGCTATGAGCAGTTCTTC. Amino acids: CASSSGTTSYEQFF.

This chain joins TRBV5-1 and TRBJ2-5; 7 bases line up with TRBD2. The junction had 5 bases not matched to a gene; V was cut back by 5 bases and J by 1 base. The germline gives CDR1 SGHRS, CDR2 YFSETQ. This CDR3 spans 14 amino acids. DNA for the CDR3: TGCGCCAGCAGATTCCTAGCGGCCCAAGAGACCCAGTACTTC. Amino acids: CASRFLAAQETQYF.

The rearrangement links TRBV27 to TRBJ2-3; 9 bases align to TRBD2. The CDR3 consists of 16 residues. The germline CDR1 and CDR2 sequences are MNHEY and SMNVEV (reference sequence). The junction had 5 bases not matched to a gene; V was cut back by 3 bases and J by 1 base. The CDR3 is CASSLISGGRTDTQYF. In DNA form, the CDR3 reads TGTGCCAGCAGTTTGATTAGCGGGGGACGCACAGATACGCAGTATTTT.

This chain joins TRBV6-5 and TRBJ2-3; a weak D match, TRBD2 (5 bases). V was trimmed by 5 bases and J by 5 bases, leaving 14 bases between them. The CDR3 runs 14 residues. The V gene's germline CDR1 is MNHEY and CDR2 SVGAGI. The CDR3 DNA follows: TGTGCCAGCAGTCTGGTGTTAGAGGGAGATACGCAGTATTTT. This codes for CASSLVLEGDTQYF.

The genes are TRBV5-6 and TRBJ2-3; TRBD1 aligns across 10 bases. Per the germline V gene, CDR1 is SGHDT and CDR2 is YYEEEE. The length of the CDR3 is 18 residues. The J segment lost 1 base and the V segment lost 0 bases, leaving 8 bases of the junction unmatched. CDR3 sequence: CASSLGDRGSVGTDTQYF. For the CDR3, the DNA is TGTGCCAGCAGCTTGGGGGACAGGGGCAGTGTGGGCACAGATACGCAGTATTTT.

V gene TRBV4-3 combines with J gene TRBJ2-1, with 10 bases that match TRBD2. CDR1 and CDR2 (germline): LGHNA, YSLEER. This CDR3 comprises 15 residues. V was clipped by 6 bases and J by 10 bases; unmatched bases: 12. The CDR3 loop is CASSHIAGGPREQFF. In DNA, the CDR3 is TGCGCCAGCAGTCACATAGCGGGGGGCCCACGCGAGCAGTTCTTC.

In the case of this clone: Additional DNA sequences in this sample encode the identical CDR3. This sequence joins TRBV5-1 and TRBJ1-2; 9 bases fit TRBD1. After removal of 3 bases from V and 6 bases from J, the junction contained 0 bases not matched to a gene. CDR3 length: 12 residues. Germline-derived CDR1 and CDR2 are SGHRS and YFSETQ. The DNA of the CDR3 is TGCGCCAGCAGCTGGGACAGGGATGGCTACACCTTC. Translated, it gives CASSWDRDGYTF.

V is TRBV4-3 and J is TRBJ2-5, with TRBD2 identical over 12 bases. J lost 1 base, V lost 0 bases, and 15 bases had no gene match. Germline-derived CDR1 and CDR2 are LGHNA and YSLEER. CDR3 length: 21 amino acids. DNA of the CDR3: TGCGCCAGCAGCCAAGATGGGGCCGCTAGCGGGGGGGCCCTGGTCCAAGAGACCCAGTACTTC. Its translation is CASSQDGAASGGALVQETQYF.

Concerning this clone: A read error may account for a junction end that differs from germline. This sequence joins TRBV28 and TRBJ2-7; perhaps TRBD1 as D (5 bases). Germline V gene lookup returns CDR1 MDHEN and CDR2 SYDVKM. This CDR3 spans 11 amino acids. As DNA, the CDR3 is TGTGCCAGCAGCTCAACAGGATATGTAGGATTC. Translated, it gives CASSSTGYVGF.

V usage is TRBV6-5 and J usage is TRBJ1-1, with 7 bases matching TRBD1. V trimming: 11 bases; J trimming: 1 base; junction bases outside the gene matches: 7. The CDR3 contains 13 residues. The germline gives CDR1 MNHEY, CDR2 SVGAGI. The CDR3 DNA is TGTGCCTCCCGGGACAGACAGAACACTGAAGCTTTCTTT. This encodes CASRDRQNTEAFF.

The chain uses TRBV4-3 and TRBJ1-1; D is unresolved. CDR1 is LGHNA, CDR2 YSLEER, per germline. Trimming pared 0 bases from V and 1 base from J, leaving 12 bases between. This CDR3 region has 16 residues. CDR3 loop: CASSQENGQANTEAFF. For the CDR3, the DNA is TGCGCCAGCAGCCAAGAGAATGGGCAGGCGAACACTGAAGCTTTCTTT.

A few counts support this clone. The chain links TRBV11-3 to TRBJ2-3; D possibly corresponds to TRBD2 (6 bases). This CDR3 contains 12 residues. Trimming took off 5 bases at V and 10 bases at J, with 13 bases between the two ends. Per the germline V gene, CDR1 is SGHNT and CDR2 is YENEEA. This chain's CDR3 is CASSTSQGPQYF. CDR3 DNA: TGTGCCAGCAGCACTAGCCAGGGTCCGCAGTATTTT.

V is TRBV28 and J is TRBJ2-7; 7 bases align to TRBD1. V lost 2 bases, J lost 2 bases, and 12 bases stayed unmatched. Germline V gene sequence: CDR1 MDHEN, CDR2 SYDVKM. CDR3 length: 17 residues. CDR3 residues: CASSLVNAQGSPYEQYF. The CDR3 bases are TGTGCCAGCAGTTTAGTTAATGCACAGGGGTCGCCCTACGAGCAGTACTTC.

This clone was observed a few times. V gene TRBV15 combines with J gene TRBJ2-7, with 9 bases lining up with TRBD1. This CDR3 contains 17 residues. Germline V lookup: CDR1 LNHNV, CDR2 YYDKDF (reference sequence). Unmatched junction bases numbered 9, after V lost 0 bases and J lost 3 bases. This CDR3 reads CATSRDRDRARDYEQYF. CDR3 sequence (DNA): TGTGCCACCAGCAGAGATAGGGACAGGGCGAGGGACTACGAGCAGTACTTC.

This clone was counted a single time. The sample has other DNA sequences that encode this CDR3 too. The V call is TRBV7-2, the J call TRBJ2-3; 11 bases fit TRBD2. Germline V gene data show CDR1 as SGHTA and CDR2 as FQGNSA. The CDR3 is 15 residues long. The V gene end was trimmed by 2 bases and the J gene end by 3 bases; junction bases not matched to a gene: 1. CDR3 sequence (DNA): TGTGCCAGCAGCTTAACTAGCGGGAGAACAGATACGCAGTATTTT. Its protein is CASSLTSGRTDTQYF.

This chain links TRBV6-5 with TRBJ1-5; perhaps TRBD1 as D (5 bases). This CDR3 spans 15 amino acids. Trimming removed 8 bases at V and 2 bases at J, with 16 bases between. Germline V gene sequence: CDR1 MNHEY, CDR2 SVGAGI. The CDR3 nucleotides are TGTGCCAGCCAGGCCGGGAGGGGCCGCAATCAGCCCCAGCATTTT. It yields the protein CASQAGRGRNQPQHF.

The chain links TRBV4-3 to TRBJ1-4; tentative D call: TRBD1 (6 bases). The CDR3 length is 19 residues. V was pared by 0 bases and J by 5 bases, with 22 bases between. Germline-derived CDR1 and CDR2 are LGHNA and YSLEER. CDR3 protein: CASSQDPHPRDRLNEKLFF. The CDR3 coding sequence is TGCGCCAGCAGCCAAGATCCCCACCCCCGCGACAGGCTGAATGAAAAACTGTTTTTT.

This chain joins TRBV4-3 and TRBJ2-7, with a tentative D call TRBD1 (6 bases). The V gene lost 1 base and the J gene lost 0 bases, with 10 bases spanning the gap. CDR1 LGHNA and CDR2 YSLEER come from the germline V gene. This CDR3 region has 15 residues. This CDR3 is CASSQVRTDSYEQYF. CDR3 bases: TGCGCCAGCAGCCAAGTACGGACAGACTCCTACGAGCAGTACTTC.

The V call is TRBV4-3, the J call TRBJ2-7; 8 bases are a match to TRBD2. CDR1 and CDR2 from the germline V gene are LGHNA and YSLEER. This CDR3 has 18 residues. J lost 2 bases, V lost 1 base, and 13 bases had no gene match. This CDR3 reads CASSQVSTGGRGPYEQYF. The DNA of the CDR3 is TGCGCCAGCAGCCAAGTGTCTACGGGAGGGCGAGGACCCTACGAGCAGTACTTC.

V is TRBV28 and J is TRBJ2-1; D gene unclear. V lost 7 bases, J lost 5 bases, and 18 bases lay in between. The CDR3 length is 15 residues. Germline loops: CDR1 MDHEN, CDR2 SYDVKM. The DNA for the CDR3 is TGTGCCAGCATCCCAGCAGCGCCGCCCAACAATGAGCAGTTCTTC. This encodes CASIPAAPPNNEQFF.